These 21 T cell receptor beta chains originate from one sample sequenced in a study of blood T cell repertoires in COVID-19. TCRdb's copy holds only in-frame clones and misses some; the assay was immunoSEQ multiplex PCR. The table records tens of thousands of clones, 75% to 90% of them present only once. Sequencing used peripheral blood. The receptor source for this set is a man older than 75 with acute or convalescent COVID-19.

The chain uses TRBV4-3 and TRBJ1-1, with no clear D. Germline assignment: CDR1 LGHNA and CDR2 YSLEER. This CDR3 contains 13 residues. V lost 2 bases and J lost 4, with 8 bases in between. In DNA, the CDR3 is TGCGCCAGCAGCCAACGGGGTGGCACTGAAGCTTTCTTT. This translates into CASSQRGGTEAFF.

The chain joins TRBV18 to TRBJ1-2; D is unclear. The CDR3 totals 16 residues. Germline loops: CDR1 KGHSH, CDR2 LQKENI. V was clipped by 0 bases and J by 8 bases, with 19 bases between them. CDR3 sequence reads: CASSPPEGVPPTGYTF. CDR3 sequence (DNA): TGTGCCAGCTCACCACCCGAGGGTGTTCCACCAACGGGCTACACCTTC.

The chain employs TRBV18 and TRBJ2-5, with 7 bases that match TRBD2. Germline V gives CDR1 KGHSH, CDR2 LQKENI. The CDR3 runs 15 residues. V trimming: 4 bases; J trimming: 5 bases; junction bases outside the gene matches: 10. The CDR3 protein is CASSQSGNFVETQYF. As DNA, the CDR3 is TGTGCCAGCTCACAAAGCGGGAACTTCGTCGAGACCCAGTACTTC.

The V call is TRBV15, the J call TRBJ2-1, with TRBD2 matching over 14 bases. V lost 2 bases and J lost 4; bases outside the gene matches: 10. This CDR3 has 19 residues. Germline V CDR1 and CDR2: LNHNV, YYDKDF (reference sequence). CDR3 DNA: TGTGCCACCAGCAGACCCTCCGGGACTAGCGGGGGACGATACAATGAGCAGTTCTTC. It codes for CATSRPSGTSGGRYNEQFF. Together with reference TRBV15 and TRBJ2-1, the CDR3 gives the full variable domain: DAMVIQNPRYQVTQFGKPVTLSCSQTLNHNVMYWYQQKSSQAPKLLFHYYDKDFNNEADTPDNFQSRRPNTSFCFLDIRSPGLGDTAMYLCATSRPSGTSGGRYNEQFFGPGTRLTVL.

The gene calls are TRBV5-1 and TRBJ2-5; 11 nucleotides agree with TRBD2. Trimming removed 4 bases from V and 5 bases from J; junction bases left unmatched: 7. In germline, CDR1 is SGHRS, CDR2 YFSETQ. This CDR3 has 15 amino acids. CDR3 sequence: CASSLSGGAEETQYF. The CDR3 DNA sequence: TGCGCCAGCAGCCTTAGCGGGGGGGCTGAGGAGACCCAGTACTTC.

The chain carries TRBV5-1 and TRBJ2-5, with D possibly TRBD1 on 5 matching bases. Germline V gene lookup returns CDR1 SGHRS and CDR2 YFSETQ. This CDR3 is built from 13 residues. V dropped 3 bases and J dropped 5 bases, with 11 bases sitting between them. This CDR3 is CASSSAQAETQYF. CDR3 DNA: TGCGCCAGCAGCTCGGCACAGGCGGAGACCCAGTACTTC. The full variable domain, with the rest looked up from reference TRBV5-1 and TRBJ2-5, is KAGVTQTPRYLIKTRGQQVTLSCSPISGHRSVSWYQQTPGQGLQFLFEYFSETQRNKGNFPGRFSGRQFSNSRSEMNVSTLELGDSALYLCASSSAQAETQYFGPGTRLLVL.

The J gene is TRBJ2-3, the V gene TRBV7-2, with 7 bases identical to TRBD1. The length of the CDR3 is 16 residues. The germline gives CDR1 SGHTA, CDR2 FQGNSA. Trimming at V came to 5 bases and at J to 2 bases, leaving 10 bases not matched to a gene. The CDR3 DNA follows: TGTGCCAGCAGCCCCCAACCGGGACAGAACACAGATACGCAGTATTTT. Translating gives CASSPQPGQNTDTQYF. Drawing the rest from reference TRBV7-2 and TRBJ2-3, the complete variable domain is GAGVSQSPSNKVTEKGKDVELRCDPISGHTALYWYRQSLGQGLEFLIYFQGNSAPDKSGLPSDRFSAERTGGSVSTLTIQRTQQEDSAVYLCASSPQPGQNTDTQYFGPGTRLTVL.

The chain carries TRBV19 and TRBJ1-5; 8 bases match TRBD1. Germline V lookup: CDR1 LNHDA, CDR2 SQIVND (reference sequence). With 4 bases clipped from V and 3 bases from J, the junction kept 5 bases outside the gene matches. The CDR3 sequence is 15 residues long. The CDR3 sequence: CASSRTGNNNQPQHF. CDR3 nucleotides: TGTGCCAGTAGTAGGACAGGGAATAACAATCAGCCCCAGCATTTT.

The V call is TRBV10-3, the J call TRBJ1-4; 12 nucleotides match TRBD1. Germline V lookup: CDR1 ENHRY, CDR2 SYGVKD. The CDR3 is made up of 17 amino acids. The junction had 7 bases not matched to a gene; V was cut back by 5 bases and J by 3 bases. In nucleotides, the CDR3 is TGTGCCATCAGTTCCGGGACAGGGGGCGCGGCTAATGAAAAACTGTTTTTT. It encodes CAISSGTGGAANEKLFF.

This sequence joins TRBV18 and TRBJ2-7; TRBD1 is a possible D gene (5 bases). Germline-derived CDR1 and CDR2 are KGHSH and LQKENI. This CDR3 has 14 amino acids. The V end lost 1 base, the J end lost 3 bases, and 10 bases lay between the germline ends. The CDR3 loop reads CASSPRQGDYEQYF. The CDR3, as DNA: TGTGCCAGCTCACCACGGCAGGGCGACTACGAGCAGTACTTC.

The rearrangement joins TRBV11-3 to TRBJ2-7; D might be TRBD2 (6 bases). Germline V gene sequence: CDR1 SGHNT, CDR2 YENEEA. V was cut by 1 base and J by 3 bases, with 13 bases left in between. This CDR3 has 15 amino acids. As DNA, the CDR3 is TGTGCCAGCAGCTTAGGTGGAGGGGATCGCTACGAGCAGTACTTC. It yields the protein CASSLGGGDRYEQYF.

The chain joins TRBV27 to TRBJ1-6; possible D gene TRBD1, 6 bases. The V end was cut by 3 bases, the J end by 8 bases, with 8 bases between. The CDR3 contains 13 residues. From germline, CDR1 is MNHEY and CDR2 SMNVEV (reference sequence). The CDR3 nucleotides read TGTGCCAGCAGTTTCGCAGGGGATTCACCCCTCCACTTT. This codes for CASSFAGDSPLHF.

This sequence joins TRBV6-6 and TRBJ1-5; 8 bases agree with TRBD1. The CDR3 loop spans 14 amino acids. V lost 6 bases to trimming and J lost 1 base; unmatched junction nucleotides: 2. Germline values: CDR1 MNHNY, CDR2 SVGAGI (reference sequence). CDR3 loop: CASRQGESNQPQHF. The CDR3 bases are TGTGCCAGCAGACAGGGGGAGAGCAATCAGCCCCAGCATTTT.

The chain combines TRBV18 with TRBJ2-7, with D possibly being TRBD2 (5 bases). This CDR3 is 13 amino acids long. Germline CDR1 and CDR2: KGHSH and LQKENI. The ends were cut back, 2 bases at V and 12 bases at J, with 17 bases in the middle. CDR3 amino acids: CASSPDYGETGYF. In DNA, the CDR3 is TGTGCCAGCTCACCAGACTATGGGGAAACGGGGTACTTC.

The rearrangement uses TRBV6-2 or TRBV6-3 and TRBJ1-1, with 11 bases lining up with TRBD1. The CDR3 length is 15 residues. CDR1 MNHEY and CDR2 SVGEGT come from the germline V gene. The V and J ends lost 4 bases and 5 bases, in that order; junction bases with no gene match: 6. CDR3 sequence reads: CASSFPGTGGTEAFF. In nucleotides, the CDR3 is TGTGCCAGCAGTTTTCCCGGGACAGGGGGGACTGAAGCTTTCTTT.

J is TRBJ1-2 and V is TRBV7-3, with 10 nucleotides matching TRBD1. The CDR3 loop spans 15 amino acids. V was clipped by 5 bases and J by 4 bases; unmatched bases: 7. CDR1 SGHTA and CDR2 FQGTGA come from the germline V gene. The CDR3 region has the DNA TGTGCCAGCAGCCCGACAGGGGGCGGCGTCTATGGCTACACCTTC. It is translated as CASSPTGGGVYGYTF.

The chain uses TRBV5-3 and TRBJ2-7; 8 bases match TRBD2. TRBV5-3 is an ORF for which the function is uncertain. The CDR3 sequence is 14 residues long. Trimming removed 3 bases from V and 6 bases from J; junction bases left unmatched: 8. The CDR3 region has the DNA TGTGCCAGAAGCTCCAACGGGGGGGGTTGCGAGCAGTACTTC. It translates to CARSSNGGGCEQYF.

The chain is built from TRBV28 and TRBJ2-3; 13 positions match TRBD2. V gave up 6 bases and J gave up 2 bases; unmatched junction bases: 11. CDR1 is MDHEN, CDR2 SYDVKM, per germline. The CDR3 runs 18 residues. Here the CDR3 reads CASSATSGRGGITDTQYF. The DNA of the CDR3 is TGTGCCAGCAGCGCAACTAGCGGGAGGGGGGGTATCACAGATACGCAGTATTTT.

This clone was found once. The rearrangement joins TRBV12-5 to TRBJ2-5; TRBD1 matches 8 bases. V trimming: 3 bases; J trimming: 1 base; junction bases outside the gene matches: 4. The CDR3 is made up of 15 amino acids. Looked up from germline, CDR1 is LGHNT and CDR2 is FRNRAP. In nucleotides, the CDR3 is TGTGCTAGTGGTTTCGGACAGGGCTCCCAAGAGACCCAGTACTTC. This translates into CASGFGQGSQETQYF.

This sequence joins TRBV7-8 and TRBJ1-2; the D is unclear. This CDR3 spans 12 amino acids. Germline V gene lookup returns CDR1 SGHVS and CDR2 FQNEAQ. Deletions cut 4 bases from V and 4 bases from J, with 7 bases between. The DNA for the CDR3 is TGTGCCAGCAGCTCGTACACCTATGGCTACACCTTC. Translated, it gives CASSSYTYGYTF.

The chain employs TRBV6-5 and TRBJ1-2, with D maybe TRBD1 (6 bases). Trimming shortened V by 6 bases and J by 6 bases, and 14 bases separated the two germline ends. The CDR3 length is 13 residues. Looked up from germline, CDR1 is MNHEY and CDR2 is SVGAGI. The CDR3 is CASRVDRNDGYTF. CDR3 nucleotides: TGTGCCAGCAGGGTCGACAGGAACGATGGCTACACCTTC.